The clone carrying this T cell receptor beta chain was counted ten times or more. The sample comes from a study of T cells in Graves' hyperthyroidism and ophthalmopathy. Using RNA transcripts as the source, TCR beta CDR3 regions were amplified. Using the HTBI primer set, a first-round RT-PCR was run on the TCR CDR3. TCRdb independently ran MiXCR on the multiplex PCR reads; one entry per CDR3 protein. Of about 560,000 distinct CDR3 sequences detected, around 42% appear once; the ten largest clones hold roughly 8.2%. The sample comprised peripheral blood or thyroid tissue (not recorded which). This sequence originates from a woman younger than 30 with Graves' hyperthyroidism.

The CDR3: CATPGLRTGETQYF. The CDR3 DNA reads as TGTGCCACCCCCGGACTTAGGACCGGAGAGACCCAGTACTTC. The gene calls are TRBV25-1 and TRBJ2-5, with D possibly matching TRBD2 (5 bases). The V gene's germline CDR1 is MGHDK and CDR2 SYGVNS. V lost 10 bases and J 4 bases, leaving 19 bases between the germline ends. This CDR3 has 14 residues.